This passage covers 21 T cell receptor beta chains from one sample sequenced in a study of beta chain features in type 1 diabetes. General study findings and limits: People with Type 1 diabetes carried modestly yet significantly shorter TCRB CDR3s in all four CD4+ subsets.

cDNA synthesis used the whole RNA isolate, giving expressed TCRB sequences. Profiling relied on immunoSEQ multiplex PCR, and the TCRdb table lists in-frame clones only, not all of them. The sample has over 200,000 clones, 9.5% to 13% seen once. Antigens of these TCRs are unknown. The sample consisted of naive CD4+ T cells from blood. Source of these receptors: a young man with type 1 diabetes.

The chain recombines TRBV28 with TRBJ2-1; 9 bases line up with TRBD1. CDR1 is MDHEN and CDR2 is SYDVKM in the germline V gene. The CDR3 length is 15 residues. The trim removed 6 bases at V and 6 bases at J, leaving 9 bases unmatched. The CDR3 protein is CASRSPGQGVNEQFF. CDR3 nucleotides: TGTGCCAGCAGGTCCCCGGGACAGGGCGTCAATGAGCAGTTCTTC.

The chain is built from TRBV10-3 and TRBJ2-3; D might be TRBD1 (6 bases). The germline V gene has CDR1 ENHRY and CDR2 SYGVKD. Trimming removed 6 bases at V and 2 bases at J, with 15 bases between. CDR3 length equals 15 residues. The chain's CDR3 is CAIRRRQESTDTQYF. For the CDR3, the DNA is TGTGCCATCAGGAGAAGACAGGAATCCACAGATACGCAGTATTTT.

This clone showed up just a few times. The genes are TRBV9 and TRBJ2-1; weak D call: TRBD1 (6 bases). The CDR3 spans 15 residues. The V end was cut by 0 bases, the J end by 0 bases, with 7 bases between. CDR1 SGDLS and CDR2 YYNGEE come from the germline V gene. CDR3 nucleotide sequence: TGTGCCAGCAGCGTAGTGGGGGCCTCCTACAATGAGCAGTTCTTC. Translated: CASSVVGASYNEQFF. The full variable domain, its missing parts supplied by reference TRBV9 and TRBJ2-1, is DSGVTQTPKHLITATGQRVTLRCSPRSGDLSVYWYQQSLDQGLQFLIQYYNGEERAKGNILERFSAQQFPDLHSELNLSSLELGDSALYFCASSVVGASYNEQFFGPGTRLTVL.

This clone was seen a handful of times. The chain employs TRBV2 and TRBJ2-7, with 7 positions matching TRBD1. V shed 6 bases, J shed 5 bases, and the junction held 7 bases outside the gene matches. CDR1 is SNHLY and CDR2 is FYNNEI in the germline V gene. The CDR3 length is 13 residues. The CDR3 DNA is TGTGCCAGCAGAGCGACAGGGAGCGACGAGCAGTACTTC. It yields the protein CASRATGSDEQYF.

The chain recombines TRBV2 with TRBJ2-5; D is unclear. Per germline, CDR1 SNHLY and CDR2 FYNNEI. V lost 8 bases, J lost 1 base, and 5 bases lay in between. This CDR3 has 11 amino acids. In DNA, the CDR3 is TGTGCCAGCCGGTTCCAAGAGACCCAGTACTTC. Its protein product is CASRFQETQYF.

This clone was counted only a few times. The rearrangement links TRBV7-9 to TRBJ2-7; perhaps TRBD1 as D (6 bases). The CDR3 is made up of 15 amino acids. The ends were cut back, 5 bases at V and 0 bases at J, with 14 bases in the middle. Germline V gene sequence: CDR1 SEHNR, CDR2 FQNEAQ (reference sequence). This chain's CDR3 is CASSQGPPSSYEQYF. The CDR3 DNA follows: TGTGCCAGCAGCCAGGGGCCCCCGAGCTCCTACGAGCAGTACTTC.

The chain's CDR3 is CAWTRLAGGFRGPDTQYF. The CDR3 nucleotides read TGTGCCTGGACCCGACTAGCGGGGGGGTTCAGGGGCCCAGATACGCAGTATTTT. This chain links TRBV30 with TRBJ2-3, with 14 bases fitting TRBD2. The CDR3 length is 18 residues. After removal of 4 bases from V and 4 bases from J, the junction contained 13 bases not matched to a gene. The germline V gene encodes CDR1 GTSNPN and CDR2 SVGIG (reference sequence).

This clone was counted between two and nine times. V and J are TRBV5-8 and TRBJ1-5; 7 bases agree with TRBD1. This CDR3 comprises 13 residues. The germline V gene has CDR1 SGHTS and CDR2 YDEGEE. V gave up 8 bases and J gave up 4 bases; unmatched junction bases: 6. CDR3 region: CASDRAGNQPQHF. As DNA, the CDR3 is TGTGCCAGTGACAGGGCGGGGAATCAGCCCCAGCATTTT. Using reference TRBV5-8 and TRBJ1-5 for the parts outside the CDR3, the full variable domain is EAGVTQSPTHLIKTRGQQATLRCSPISGHTSVYWYQQALGLGLQFLLWYDEGEERNRGNFPPRFSGRQFPNYSSELNVNALELEDSALYLCASDRAGNQPQHFGDGTRLSIL.

This clone showed up just a few times. Other DNA sequences in this sample translate to the same CDR3. The chain couples TRBV7-9 to TRBJ2-5; no clear D gene. Looked up from germline, CDR1 is SEHNR and CDR2 is FQNEAQ (reference sequence). This CDR3 spans 11 amino acids. Deletions cut 6 bases from V and 2 bases from J, with 4 bases between. The CDR3 DNA is TGTGCCAGCAGTCTTCAAGAGACCCAGTACTTC. This gives the protein CASSLQETQYF. Based on the CDR3 plus reference TRBV7-9 and TRBJ2-5, the full variable domain is DTGVSQNPRHKITKRGQNVTFRCDPISEHNRLYWYRQTLGQGPEFLTYFQNEAQLEKSRLLSDRFSAERPKGSFSTLEIQRTEQGDSAMYLCASSLQETQYFGPGTRLLVL.

The chain is built from TRBV15 and TRBJ2-3; 7 positions agree with TRBD1. Germline V lookup: CDR1 LNHNV, CDR2 YYDKDF (reference sequence). There are 18 residues in the CDR3. Trimming at V came to 2 bases and at J to 2 bases, leaving 13 bases not matched to a gene. CDR3: CATSRLLTPGQTTDTQYF. DNA of the CDR3: TGTGCCACCAGCAGACTCCTTACCCCGGGACAGACCACAGATACGCAGTATTTT.

A few counts support this clone. This chain connects TRBV7-2 to TRBJ1-1, with D tentatively TRBD1 (5 bases). Trimming took off 5 bases at V and 4 bases at J, with 11 bases between the two ends. Germline values: CDR1 SGHTA, CDR2 FQGNSA. This CDR3 is 13 amino acids long. The CDR3 DNA follows: TGTGCCAGCAGCCAGCAGGGATTCACTGAAGCTTTCTTT. Protein sequence: CASSQQGFTEAFF.

Ten or more counts support this clone. The V gene is TRBV28, the J gene TRBJ2-1; D not certain. The CDR3 spans 12 residues. The germline V and J ends were trimmed by 6 bases and 12 bases, with 15 bases remaining between them. Germline CDR1 MDHEN, CDR2 SYDVKM. CDR3 nucleotide sequence: TGTGCCAGCAGCCCACCCTCCGGTCTGCAGTTCTTC. Amino acid sequence: CASSPPSGLQFF.

The chain couples TRBV4-3 to TRBJ2-5; possible D gene TRBD1, 6 bases. The V end lost 4 bases, the J end lost 5 bases, and 17 bases lay between the germline ends. The germline V gene has CDR1 LGHNA and CDR2 YSLEER. The CDR3 is 15 residues long. CDR3 sequence reads: CASSPRQAPAETQYF. The CDR3 DNA reads as TGCGCCAGCAGCCCACGACAGGCCCCTGCGGAGACCCAGTACTTC.

This clone was picked up a small number of times. The chain joins TRBV7-9 to TRBJ1-4; D remains ambiguous. Trimming pared 7 bases from V and 6 bases from J, leaving 12 bases between. There are 13 residues in the CDR3. From germline, CDR1 is SEHNR and CDR2 FQNEAQ (reference sequence). CDR3 DNA: TGTGCCAGCACCCTAGCCGGAGATGAAAAACTGTTTTTT. Translating gives CASTLAGDEKLFF. Variable domain in full (rest from reference TRBV7-9 and TRBJ1-4): DTGVSQNPRHKITKRGQNVTFRCDPISEHNRLYWYRQTLGQGPEFLTYFQNEAQLEKSRLLSDRFSAERPKGSFSTLEIQRTEQGDSAMYLCASTLAGDEKLFFGSGTQLSVL.

The chain couples TRBV2 to TRBJ1-6; the match to TRBD1 covers 7 bases. Germline V gene lookup returns CDR1 SNHLY and CDR2 FYNNEI. V shed 1 base, J shed 14 bases, and the junction held 5 bases outside the gene matches. The CDR3 consists of 13 residues. The CDR3 bases are TGTGCCAGCAGTGAAGAACAGGGGCTCACCCTCCACTTT. It translates to CASSEEQGLTLHF.

The chain couples TRBV11-2 to TRBJ2-1; possibly TRBD1 for D (6 bases). The CDR3 is 15 amino acids. Deletions cut 7 bases from V and 7 bases from J, with 20 bases between. The germline V gene has CDR1 SGHAT and CDR2 FQNNGV. This chain's CDR3 is CASTTRRQVKNEQFF. The CDR3 nucleotides are TGTGCCAGCACCACTCGGAGACAGGTGAAGAATGAGCAGTTCTTC. The full variable domain, in which reference TRBV11-2 and TRBJ2-1 provide the parts outside the CDR3, is EAGVAQSPRYKIIEKRQSVAFWCNPISGHATLYWYQQILGQGPKLLIQFQNNGVVDDSQLPKDRFSAERLKGVDSTLKIQPAKLEDSAVYLCASTTRRQVKNEQFFGPGTRLTVL.

The chain uses TRBV4-2 and TRBJ2-7; the D is unclear. The CDR3 has 13 amino acids. Germline CDR1 LGHNA, CDR2 YNFKEQ. V dropped 0 bases and J dropped 3 bases, with 6 bases sitting between them. The CDR3 is CASSQDLFYEQYF. DNA for the CDR3: TGTGCCAGCAGCCAAGATCTGTTCTACGAGCAGTACTTC.

This chain links TRBV19 with TRBJ2-5; D is unclear. The V and J ends lost 6 bases and 2 bases respectively, with 10 bases between them. Germline V lookup: CDR1 LNHDA, CDR2 SQIVND (reference sequence). The CDR3 runs 13 residues. The CDR3 loop is CASRKTAQETQYF. CDR3 bases: TGTGCCAGTAGAAAAACAGCACAAGAGACCCAGTACTTC.

The V and J genes are TRBV5-1 and TRBJ2-2; D may be TRBD1 (5 bases). The V and J ends lost 4 bases and 4 bases respectively, with 8 bases between them. The V gene's germline CDR1 is SGHRS and CDR2 YFSETQ. The CDR3 loop spans 13 amino acids. The CDR3 bases are TGCGCCAGCAGCAGGGGTTCCACCGGGGAGCTGTTTTTT. Amino acids: CASSRGSTGELFF. Variable domain in full (rest from reference TRBV5-1 and TRBJ2-2): KAGVTQTPRYLIKTRGQQVTLSCSPISGHRSVSWYQQTPGQGLQFLFEYFSETQRNKGNFPGRFSGRQFSNSRSEMNVSTLELGDSALYLCASSRGSTGELFFGEGSRLTVL.

The gene calls are TRBV6-5 and TRBJ2-1, with TRBD2 matching 9 bases. Unmatched junction bases numbered 2, after V lost 2 bases and J lost 3 bases. CDR1 and CDR2 (germline): MNHEY, SVGAGI. This CDR3 is built from 15 residues. CDR3: CASSYTSGLYNEQFF. CDR3 DNA sequence: TGTGCCAGCAGTTACACTAGCGGGCTCTACAATGAGCAGTTCTTC.

This clone has just a few counts. V usage is TRBV15 and J usage is TRBJ1-4, with D perhaps TRBD1 (6 bases). Germline lookup yields CDR1 LNHNV and CDR2 YYDKDF (reference sequence). With 1 base removed from V and 5 bases from J, the gap between germline ends came to 8 bases. The CDR3 runs to 14 residues. CDR3 sequence reads: CATSRVTGNEKLFF. CDR3 nucleotides: TGTGCCACCAGCAGAGTCACAGGGAATGAAAAACTGTTTTTT.